What follows are 22 T cell receptor beta chains derived from one specimen sequenced in a study of blood T cells in healthy people across ages. For the second PCR, which ran for about 7 to 11 cycles, a sample-barcoded 5' primer and a J-beta primer mix were used. TCRdb redid the calling of the 5' RACE reads with MiXCR, one entry per CDR3 protein. The table includes some 1.6 million distinct CDR3 sequences, approximately 32% detected once. Sequenced: blood. These receptors were collected from a woman aged 30 to 39 in good health.

This clonotype was observed many times. The chain joins TRBV7-3 to TRBJ2-7, with D perhaps TRBD2 (5 bases). CDR1 is SGHTA, CDR2 FQGTGA, per germline. This CDR3 has 15 residues. Trimming left V 2 bases short and J 7 bases short, with 18 bases between. The CDR3 DNA is TGTGCCAGCAGCTTACACCGCGGACTCTTCATAGAGCAGTACTTC. It codes for CASSLHRGLFIEQYF.

The V gene is TRBV15, the J gene TRBJ2-1; weak D call: TRBD2 (6 bases). Trimming removed 7 bases from V and 1 base from J, with 11 bases in between. This CDR3 has 14 residues. Per germline, CDR1 LNHNV and CDR2 YYDKDF (reference sequence). CDR3 amino acids: CATTGGTSYNEQFF. The CDR3 DNA reads TGTGCCACCACCGGAGGGACTTCCTACAATGAGCAGTTCTTC.

This clonotype was detected a few times. This chain joins TRBV24-1 and TRBJ1-5; D not certain. Germline-derived CDR1 and CDR2 are KGHDR and SFDVKD. The germline V and J ends were trimmed by 11 bases and 6 bases, with 10 bases remaining between them. CDR3 size: 11 residues. Here the CDR3 reads CAIISLQPQHF. CDR3 DNA sequence: TGTGCCATCATCTCACTTCAGCCCCAGCATTTT.

This clonotype has a count of ten or more. The V gene is TRBV20-1, the J gene TRBJ2-5; D is uncertain. V lost 6 bases to trimming and J lost 7 bases, with 12 bases between them. CDR3 size: 11 residues. Germline V gives CDR1 DFQATT, CDR2 SNEGSKA (reference sequence). CDR3 loop: CSARRTGTQYF. For the CDR3, the DNA is TGCAGTGCCAGGCGGACGGGGACCCAGTACTTC.

This clonotype was seen a few times. The V gene is TRBV28, the J gene TRBJ2-1; D is uncertain. The J call is uncertain, as TRBJ2-7 better fits the DNA end. CDR1 is MDHEN and CDR2 is SYDVKM in the germline V gene. The CDR3 totals 15 residues. In nucleotides, the CDR3 is TGTGCCAGCAGCCCTCACAAGATAGCAGGCCACGAGCAGTACTTC. Protein product: CASSPHKIAGHEQYF.

The chain carries TRBV6-1 and TRBJ2-7, with D hard to call. This CDR3 has 13 residues. Trimming took off 6 bases at V and 0 bases at J, with 9 bases between the two ends. CDR1 MNHNS and CDR2 SASEGT come from the germline V gene. The CDR3 is CASRSHNSYEQYF. In DNA, the CDR3 is TGTGCCAGCAGAAGCCACAACTCCTACGAGCAGTACTTC.

CDR3 in amino acids: CAISDPSRSRNYGYTF. In DNA form, the CDR3 reads TGTGCCATCAGTGACCCCTCACGCTCGAGGAACTATGGCTACACCTTC. V is TRBV10-3 and J is TRBJ1-2; no clear D gene. V lost 3 bases, J lost 2 bases, and 16 bases lay in between. Germline V gives CDR1 ENHRY, CDR2 SYGVKD. The CDR3 loop spans 16 amino acids.

The sample holds a few counts of this clonotype. The chain links TRBV3-1 to TRBJ1-2, with 12 positions matching TRBD1. With 4 bases clipped from V and 8 bases from J, the junction kept 5 bases outside the gene matches. The CDR3 loop spans 14 amino acids. Germline CDR1 is LGHDT and CDR2 is YNNKEL (reference sequence). CDR3 sequence (DNA): TGTGCCAGCAGCCGCTCGGGACAGGGGGCAGGCTACACCTTC. Protein product: CASSRSGQGAGYTF.

This rearrangement joins TRBV5-1 to TRBJ2-5, with TRBD1 identical over 8 bases. The CDR3 spans 17 residues. Germline CDR1 reads SGHRS; CDR2 reads YFSETQ. With 3 bases clipped from V and 3 bases from J, the junction kept 13 bases outside the gene matches. In DNA, the CDR3 is TGCGCCAGCAGCTCCGCGAGGGCAGGGGGCTCGGAAGAGACCCAGTACTTC. Its translation is CASSSARAGGSEETQYF. Full variable domain (remainder filled in from reference TRBV5-1 and TRBJ2-5): KAGVTQTPRYLIKTRGQQVTLSCSPISGHRSVSWYQQTPGQGLQFLFEYFSETQRNKGNFPGRFSGRQFSNSRSEMNVSTLELGDSALYLCASSSARAGGSEETQYFGPGTRLLVL.

This clonotype was observed a handful of times. V gene TRBV3-1 combines with J gene TRBJ2-5; D is unresolved. V shed 4 bases and J shed 5 bases, with 14 bases lying between them. This CDR3 has 14 amino acids. Germline loops: CDR1 LGHDT, CDR2 YNNKEL (reference sequence). The CDR3 sequence: CASSPTVVRETQYF. The CDR3 DNA is TGTGCCAGCAGCCCTACAGTGGTCCGGGAGACCCAGTACTTC.

This clonotype was detected only a few times. V gene TRBV4-1 combines with J gene TRBJ2-5; perhaps TRBD2 as D (6 bases). Germline assignment: CDR1 MGHRA and CDR2 YSYEKL. The V end lost 0 bases, the J end lost 5 bases, and 13 bases lay between the germline ends. The CDR3 totals 15 residues. The CDR3 DNA reads TGCGCCAGCAGCCAAGATCAACTAGCCCGGGAGACCCAGTACTTC. The encoded protein is CASSQDQLARETQYF.

This clonotype was detected only a few times. The V gene is TRBV7-9, the J gene TRBJ2-5; TRBD2 might be the D (6 bases). CDR3 length: 14 amino acids. Germline CDR1 reads SEHNR; CDR2 reads FQNEAQ (reference sequence). The V end lost 5 bases, the J end lost 4 bases, and 14 bases lay between the germline ends. The CDR3 here is CASSPSVLRETQYF. CDR3 DNA sequence: TGTGCCAGCAGCCCTAGCGTCCTACGAGAGACCCAGTACTTC.

The chain uses TRBV7-2 and TRBJ2-1; TRBD1 agrees at 7 bases. The CDR3 totals 15 residues. Trimming removed 5 bases from V and 7 bases from J; junction bases left unmatched: 11. CDR1 and CDR2 from the germline V gene are SGHTA and FQGNSA. Here the CDR3 DNA reads TGTGCCAGCAGCCCTGACAGGGCACCTTTTAATGAGCAGTTCTTC. This codes for CASSPDRAPFNEQFF. Full variable domain (remainder filled in from reference TRBV7-2 and TRBJ2-1): GAGVSQSPSNKVTEKGKDVELRCDPISGHTALYWYRQSLGQGLEFLIYFQGNSAPDKSGLPSDRFSAERTGGSVSTLTIQRTQQEDSAVYLCASSPDRAPFNEQFFGPGTRLTVL.

This clonotype was detected only a few times. The chain joins TRBV4-1 to TRBJ2-5, with 9 positions matching TRBD2. The assigned J gene may be wrong: the sequence end matches TRBJ2-7 better. Per the germline V gene, CDR1 is MGHRA and CDR2 is YSYEKL. The CDR3 has 14 residues. CDR3 DNA sequence: TGCGCCAGCCGCCCAGGACTAGCGAACTACGAGCAGTACTTC. This sequence encodes CASRPGLANYEQYF.

The chain carries TRBV28 and TRBJ1-5, with 9 bases fitting TRBD1. Losses at the gene ends were 5 bases for V and 3 bases for J; bases not matched to a gene: 8. The CDR3 totals 16 residues. Germline CDR1 and CDR2: MDHEN and SYDVKM. The CDR3 is CASSPYRQGVNQPQHF. The CDR3 bases are TGTGCCAGCAGTCCCTATCGACAGGGGGTCAATCAGCCCCAGCATTTT. The entire variable domain, with the rest obtained from reference TRBV28 and TRBJ1-5, is as follows: DVKVTQSSRYLVKRTGEKVFLECVQDMDHENMFWYRQDPGLGLRLIYFSYDVKMKEKGDIPEGYSVSREKKERFSLILESASTNQTSMYLCASSPYRQGVNQPQHFGDGTRLSIL.

This clonotype was counted only a few times. V gene TRBV10-3 combines with J gene TRBJ1-2; no clear D gene. V shed 2 bases and J shed 7 bases, with 20 bases lying between them. Germline loops: CDR1 ENHRY, CDR2 SYGVKD. CDR3 size: 16 residues. CDR3 sequence reads: CAISEPIDERPAGYTF. The CDR3 DNA reads as TGTGCCATCAGTGAGCCTATCGATGAACGCCCAGCTGGCTACACCTTC.

This clonotype has a handful of counts. Sequence at one end of the junction differs from germline and may be a read error. V usage is TRBV7-6 and J usage is TRBJ2-1; D is possibly TRBD2 (6 bases). Germline CDR1 reads SGHVS; CDR2 reads FNYEAQ. The CDR3 covers 13 residues. CDR3 sequence: CACSPGGYNEQFF. CDR3 DNA sequence: TGTGCCTGCAGCCCCGGGGGTTACAATGAGCAGTTCTTC.

This clonotype was counted a few times. V gene TRBV11-2 combines with J gene TRBJ2-5; D not resolved. Germline V gene lookup returns CDR1 SGHAT and CDR2 FQNNGV. V lost 1 base, J lost 0 bases, and 9 bases lay in between. The CDR3 has 15 residues. CDR3 nucleotides: TGTGCCAGCAGCTTAGGGACGAGATACCAAGAGACCCAGTACTTC. It codes for CASSLGTRYQETQYF.

The chain has TRBV20-1 and TRBJ2-3; possible D gene TRBD2, 6 bases. The CDR3 covers 13 residues. Germline V gene sequence: CDR1 DFQATT, CDR2 SNEGSKA (reference sequence). V shed 3 bases and J shed 6 bases, with 13 bases lying between them. The CDR3 nucleotides are TGCAGTGCTAGGCCGGGAGCTCGTGATACGCAGTATTTT. Translated, it gives CSARPGARDTQYF.

This sequence joins TRBV5-4 and TRBJ1-2, with 11 bases matching TRBD1. Germline trimming cut 0 bases from V and 4 bases from J; bases unmatched to any gene: 8. CDR1 and CDR2 from the germline V gene are SGHNT and YYREEE (reference sequence). This CDR3 comprises 17 residues. In DNA form, the CDR3 reads TGTGCCAGCAGCTTGGCCCGGGACAGGGGGACCCGCTATGGCTACACCTTC. Protein: CASSLARDRGTRYGYTF.

The V and J genes are TRBV7-2 and TRBJ2-7; the D gene is possibly TRBD2 (5 bases). V was clipped by 1 base and J by 3 bases, with 10 bases between them. This CDR3 contains 14 residues. Germline V CDR1 and CDR2: SGHTA, FQGNSA. CDR3 in DNA: TGTGCCAGCAGCTTAGAGCGGACCATCTACGAGCAGTACTTC. Its protein is CASSLERTIYEQYF.

With respect to this clonotype: This sequence may be a read error, since a much larger clone differs from it by one base. This chain uses TRBV4-1 with TRBJ2-5, with 7 nucleotides matching TRBD2. The junction had 18 bases not matched to a gene; V was cut back by 0 bases and J by 11 bases. This CDR3 region has 17 residues. Germline CDR1 is MGHRA and CDR2 is YSYEKL. In DNA, the CDR3 is TGCGCCAGCAGCCAAGACGGCGGGGGTAGGGCCTACAATGAGCAGTACTTC. It translates to CASSQDGGGRAYNEQYF.